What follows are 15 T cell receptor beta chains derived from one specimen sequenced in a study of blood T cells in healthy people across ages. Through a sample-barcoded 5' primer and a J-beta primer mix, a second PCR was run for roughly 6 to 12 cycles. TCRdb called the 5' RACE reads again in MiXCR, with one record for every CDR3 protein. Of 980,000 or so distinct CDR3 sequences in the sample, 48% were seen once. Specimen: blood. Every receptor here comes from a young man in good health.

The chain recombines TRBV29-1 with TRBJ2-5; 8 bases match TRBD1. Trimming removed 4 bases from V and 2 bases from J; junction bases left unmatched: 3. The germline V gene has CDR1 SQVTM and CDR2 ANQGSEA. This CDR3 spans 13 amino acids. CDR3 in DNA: TGCAGCGTTGGTCACAGGGGGCAAGAGACCCAGTACTTC. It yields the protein CSVGHRGQETQYF.

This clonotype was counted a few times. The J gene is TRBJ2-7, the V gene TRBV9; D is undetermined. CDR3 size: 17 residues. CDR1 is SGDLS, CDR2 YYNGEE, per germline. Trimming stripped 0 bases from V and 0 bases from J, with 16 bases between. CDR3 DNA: TGTGCCAGCAGCGTAGATCCCGGCCTCCAGAGCTCCTACGAGCAGTACTTC. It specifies CASSVDPGLQSSYEQYF.

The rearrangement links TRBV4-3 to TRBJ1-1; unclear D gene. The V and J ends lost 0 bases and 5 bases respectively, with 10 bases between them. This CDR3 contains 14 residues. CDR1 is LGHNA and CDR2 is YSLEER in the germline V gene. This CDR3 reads CASSQDTGRTEAFF. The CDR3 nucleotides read TGCGCCAGCAGCCAAGATACGGGGAGGACTGAAGCTTTCTTT.

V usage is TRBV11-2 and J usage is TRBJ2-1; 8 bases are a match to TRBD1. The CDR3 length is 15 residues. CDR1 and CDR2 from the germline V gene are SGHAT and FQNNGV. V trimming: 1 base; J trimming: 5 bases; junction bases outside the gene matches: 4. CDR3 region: CASSLAGTGNNEQFF. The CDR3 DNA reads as TGTGCCAGCAGCTTAGCCGGGACAGGCAACAATGAGCAGTTCTTC. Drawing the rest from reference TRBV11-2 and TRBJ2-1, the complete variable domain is EAGVAQSPRYKIIEKRQSVAFWCNPISGHATLYWYQQILGQGPKLLIQFQNNGVVDDSQLPKDRFSAERLKGVDSTLKIQPAKLEDSAVYLCASSLAGTGNNEQFFGPGTRLTVL.

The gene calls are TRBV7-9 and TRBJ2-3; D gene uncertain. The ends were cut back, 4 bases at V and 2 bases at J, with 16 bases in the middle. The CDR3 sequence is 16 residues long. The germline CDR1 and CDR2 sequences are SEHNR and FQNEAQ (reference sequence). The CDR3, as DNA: TGTGCCAGCAGCTCCGACCCGTCACAGTACACAGATACGCAGTATTTT. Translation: CASSSDPSQYTDTQYF.

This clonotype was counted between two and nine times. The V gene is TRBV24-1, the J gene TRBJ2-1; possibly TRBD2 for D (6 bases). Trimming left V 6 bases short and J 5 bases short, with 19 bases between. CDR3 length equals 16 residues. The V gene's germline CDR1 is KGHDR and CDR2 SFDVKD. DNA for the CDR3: TGTGCCACCAGTCATTGGGACGGTGGCGGGAACAATGAGCAGTTCTTC. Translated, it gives CATSHWDGGGNNEQFF.

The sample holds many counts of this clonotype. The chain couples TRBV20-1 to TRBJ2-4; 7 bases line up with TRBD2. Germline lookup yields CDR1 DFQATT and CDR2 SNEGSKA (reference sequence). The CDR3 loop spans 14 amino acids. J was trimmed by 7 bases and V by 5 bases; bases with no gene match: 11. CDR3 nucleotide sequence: TGCAGTGCTCCTAAGAGTCAGGGAGGGAACATTCAGTACTTC. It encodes CSAPKSQGGNIQYF.

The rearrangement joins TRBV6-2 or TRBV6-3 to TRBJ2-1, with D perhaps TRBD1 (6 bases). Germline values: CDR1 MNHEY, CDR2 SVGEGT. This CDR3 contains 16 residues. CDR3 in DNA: TGTACCACCGCACCTCAACAGGGTTTTTCCTACAATGAGCAGTTCTTC. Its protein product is CTTAPQQGFSYNEQFF.

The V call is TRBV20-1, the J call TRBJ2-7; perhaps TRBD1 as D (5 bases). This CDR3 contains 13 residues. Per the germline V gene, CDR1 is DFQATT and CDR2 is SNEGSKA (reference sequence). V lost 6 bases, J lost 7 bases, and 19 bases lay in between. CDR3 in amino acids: CSAARQPMDEQYF. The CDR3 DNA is TGCAGTGCGGCCCGACAGCCCATGGATGAGCAGTACTTC.

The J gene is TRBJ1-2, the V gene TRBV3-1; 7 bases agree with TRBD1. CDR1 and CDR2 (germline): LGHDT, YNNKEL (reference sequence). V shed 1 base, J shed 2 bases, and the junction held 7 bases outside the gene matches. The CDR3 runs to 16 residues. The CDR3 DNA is TGTGCCAGCAGCCAAGGCGCCCCGGGACAGAACTATGGCTACACCTTC. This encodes CASSQGAPGQNYGYTF.

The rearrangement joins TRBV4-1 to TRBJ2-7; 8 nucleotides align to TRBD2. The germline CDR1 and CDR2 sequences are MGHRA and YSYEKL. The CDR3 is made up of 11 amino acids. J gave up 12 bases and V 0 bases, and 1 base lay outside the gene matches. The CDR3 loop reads CASSQETSGYF. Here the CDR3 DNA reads TGCGCCAGCAGCCAAGAAACTAGCGGGTACTTC.

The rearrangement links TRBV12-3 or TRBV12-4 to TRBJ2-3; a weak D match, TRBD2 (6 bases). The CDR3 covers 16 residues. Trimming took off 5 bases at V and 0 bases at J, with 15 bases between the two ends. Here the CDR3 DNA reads TGTGCCAGCAGTAGGGTTCTGGCGGGAAGCACAGATACGCAGTATTTT. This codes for CASSRVLAGSTDTQYF.

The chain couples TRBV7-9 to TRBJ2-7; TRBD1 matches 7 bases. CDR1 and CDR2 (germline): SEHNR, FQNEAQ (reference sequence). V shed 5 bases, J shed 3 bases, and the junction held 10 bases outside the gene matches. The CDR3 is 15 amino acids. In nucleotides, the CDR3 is TGTGCCAGCAGCGTATACCGGGACAGTAACTACGAGCAGTACTTC. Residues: CASSVYRDSNYEQYF.

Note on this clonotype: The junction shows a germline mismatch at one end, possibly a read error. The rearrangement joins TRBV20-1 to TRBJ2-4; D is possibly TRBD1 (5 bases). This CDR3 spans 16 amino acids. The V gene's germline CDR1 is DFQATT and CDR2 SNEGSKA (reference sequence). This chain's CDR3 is CSARDRGQVSKNIQYF. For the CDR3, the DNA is TGCAGTGCTAGAGATCGTGGACAAGTATCCAAAAACATTCAGTACTTT.

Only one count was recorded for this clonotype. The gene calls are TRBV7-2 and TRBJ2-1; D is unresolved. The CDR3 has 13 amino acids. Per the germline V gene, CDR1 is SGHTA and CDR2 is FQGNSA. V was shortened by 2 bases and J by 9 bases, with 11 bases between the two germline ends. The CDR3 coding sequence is TGTGCCAGCAGCTTACGCGCAGGTCCTGAGCAGTTCTTC. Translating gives CASSLRAGPEQFF.